Sequencing of this T cell receptor beta chain was carried out in a study of cytomegalovirus exposure and HLA in healthy donors. The CDR3 contains 16 residues. With 0 bases clipped from V and 5 bases from J, the junction kept 7 bases outside the gene matches. Germline V gene data show CDR1 as SGHTA and CDR2 as FQGTGA. The PCR employed 60 Vbeta primers together with 13 Jbeta primers. TCRdb's table, derived via immunoSEQ multiplex PCR, lists solely in-frame clones and lacks some. In the table there are over 90,000 clones, roughly 79% of which are singletons. It was healthy bone marrow donors who served as donors. Donors sampled were nominally healthy, though unrecorded immune exposures were likely.

The chain employs TRBV7-3 and TRBJ2-1; 7 bases are a match to TRBD2. Specimen: PBMCs. The sequence came from a female donor in good health and CMV-seropositive. CDR3 loop: CASSLTGGGANNEQFF. CDR3 in DNA: TGTGCCAGCAGCTTAACGGGCGGGGGTGCTAACAATGAGCAGTTCTTC.